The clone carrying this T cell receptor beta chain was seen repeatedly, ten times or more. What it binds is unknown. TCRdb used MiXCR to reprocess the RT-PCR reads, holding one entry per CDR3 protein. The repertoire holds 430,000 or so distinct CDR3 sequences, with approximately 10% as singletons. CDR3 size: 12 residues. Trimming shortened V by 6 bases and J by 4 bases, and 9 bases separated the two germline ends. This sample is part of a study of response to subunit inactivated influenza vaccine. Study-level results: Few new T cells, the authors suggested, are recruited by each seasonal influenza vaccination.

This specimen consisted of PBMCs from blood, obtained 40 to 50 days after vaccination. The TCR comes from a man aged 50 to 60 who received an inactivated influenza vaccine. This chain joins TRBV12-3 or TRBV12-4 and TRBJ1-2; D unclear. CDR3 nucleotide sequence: TGTGCCAGCAGCCAGAATTTCTATGGCTACACCTTC. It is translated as CASSQNFYGYTF.